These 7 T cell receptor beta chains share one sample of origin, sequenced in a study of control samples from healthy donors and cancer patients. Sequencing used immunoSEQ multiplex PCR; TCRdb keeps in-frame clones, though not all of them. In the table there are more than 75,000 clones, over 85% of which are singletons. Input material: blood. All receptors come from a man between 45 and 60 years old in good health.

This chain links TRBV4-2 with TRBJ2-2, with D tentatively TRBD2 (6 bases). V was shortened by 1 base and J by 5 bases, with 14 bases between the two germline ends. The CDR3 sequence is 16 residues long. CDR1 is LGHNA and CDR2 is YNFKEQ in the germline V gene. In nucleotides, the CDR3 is TGTGCCAGCAGCCAAGGTTGGCGGGGTGGGACCGGGGAGCTGTTTTTT. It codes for CASSQGWRGGTGELFF.

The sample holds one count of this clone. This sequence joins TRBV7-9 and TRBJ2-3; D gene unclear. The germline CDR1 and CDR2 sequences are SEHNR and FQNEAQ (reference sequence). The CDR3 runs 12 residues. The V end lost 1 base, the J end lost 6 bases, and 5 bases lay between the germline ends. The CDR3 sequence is CASSLDSDTQYF. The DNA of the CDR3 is TGTGCCAGCAGCTTAGACAGCGATACGCAGTATTTT.

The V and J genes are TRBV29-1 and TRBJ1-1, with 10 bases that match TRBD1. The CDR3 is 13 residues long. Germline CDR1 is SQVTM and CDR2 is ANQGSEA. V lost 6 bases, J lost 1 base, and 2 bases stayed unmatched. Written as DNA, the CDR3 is TGCAGCGTGGGACAGGGGACGAACACTGAAGCTTTCTTT. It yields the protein CSVGQGTNTEAFF.

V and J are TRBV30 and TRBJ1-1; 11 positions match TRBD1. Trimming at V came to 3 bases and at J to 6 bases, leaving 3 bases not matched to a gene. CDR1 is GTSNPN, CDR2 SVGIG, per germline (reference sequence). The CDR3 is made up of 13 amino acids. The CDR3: CAWRGQGASEAFF. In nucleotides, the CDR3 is TGTGCCTGGAGAGGACAGGGGGCGTCTGAAGCTTTCTTT.

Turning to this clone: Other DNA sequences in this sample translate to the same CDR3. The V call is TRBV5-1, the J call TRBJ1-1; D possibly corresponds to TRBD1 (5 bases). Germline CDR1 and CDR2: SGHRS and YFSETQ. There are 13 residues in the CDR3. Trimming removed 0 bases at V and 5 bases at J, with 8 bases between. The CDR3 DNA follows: TGCGCCAGCAGCTTGGACGGGGGGACTGAAGCTTTCTTT. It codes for CASSLDGGTEAFF.

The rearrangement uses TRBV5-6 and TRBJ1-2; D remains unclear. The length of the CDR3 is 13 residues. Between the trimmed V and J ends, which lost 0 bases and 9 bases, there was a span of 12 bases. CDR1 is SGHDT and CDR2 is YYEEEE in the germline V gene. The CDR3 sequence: CASSLVESSRYTF. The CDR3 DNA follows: TGTGCCAGCAGCTTGGTAGAGTCAAGTCGCTACACCTTC.

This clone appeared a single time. This CDR3 reads CASSSRSYNEQFF. As DNA, the CDR3 is TGTGCCAGCAGCTCCCGGTCCTACAATGAGCAGTTCTTC. The chain employs TRBV7-9 and TRBJ2-1; D unclear. Trimming shortened V by 4 bases and J by 1 base, and 5 bases separated the two germline ends. This CDR3 region has 13 residues. Germline lookup yields CDR1 SEHNR and CDR2 FQNEAQ (reference sequence).